This TCR beta chain was found in a study of cytomegalovirus exposure and HLA in healthy donors. Study details: Inside one of the first data releases sat around 77 million unique TCRs taken from HLA-typed donors.

Study-level results: Earlier results showed most TCR beta V segments being productive about 87% or about 30% of the time. Through in vitro validation, three CMV-associated chains were shown to be specific for CMV antigens. Researchers reported in a later analysis that common viral pathogens appeared linked to several top clusters.

The PCR made use of 60 Vbeta and 13 Jbeta primers. Clones were read by immunoSEQ multiplex PCR, and TCRdb kept only the in-frame ones, dropping some. The profile covers over 150,000 clones, with roughly four fifths appearing a single time and over 1.5% taken by the ten largest. The germline V gene has CDR1 SGHRS and CDR2 YFSETQ. The CDR3 has 16 amino acids. V lost 4 bases and J lost 0, with 13 bases in between. Of note for this clone: Its antigen is still unknown.

This receptor was identified in a middle-aged man in good health and CMV-seronegative. The genes are TRBV5-1 and TRBJ2-2, with a weak D call TRBD2 (5 bases). Sequencing used PBMCs. CDR3 bases: TGCGCCAGCAGCCAGGTCGGGGATTCGAACACCGGGGAGCTGTTTTTT. It is translated as CASSQVGDSNTGELFF.